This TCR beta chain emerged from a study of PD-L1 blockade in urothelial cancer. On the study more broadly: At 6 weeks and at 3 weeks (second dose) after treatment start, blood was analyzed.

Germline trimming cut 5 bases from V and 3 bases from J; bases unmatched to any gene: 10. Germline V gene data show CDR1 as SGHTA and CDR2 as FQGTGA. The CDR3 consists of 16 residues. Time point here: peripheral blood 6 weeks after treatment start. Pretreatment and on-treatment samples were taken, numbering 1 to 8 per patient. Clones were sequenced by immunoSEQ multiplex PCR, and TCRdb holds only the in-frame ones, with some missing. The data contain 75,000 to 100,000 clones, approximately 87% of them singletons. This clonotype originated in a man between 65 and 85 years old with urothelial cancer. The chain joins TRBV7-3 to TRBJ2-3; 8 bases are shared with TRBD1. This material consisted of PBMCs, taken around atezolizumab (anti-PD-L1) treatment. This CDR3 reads CASSEWGTGPTDTQYF. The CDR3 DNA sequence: TGTGCCAGCAGCGAGTGGGGGACAGGCCCTACAGATACGCAGTATTTT.